A selection of T cell receptor beta chains follows, all from one sample in a study of CD8+CD57+ T cells in acquired aplastic anemia. TCRdb reanalysed the reads using MiXCR and keeps one entry per CDR3 protein. The sample carries some 140,000 distinct CDR3 sequences, around half recorded once. The specimen was sorted CD4+, CD8+, or CD8+CD57+ T cells (not recorded which) from PBMCs. All receptors come from a human donor with aplastic anemia. Both conserved end residues are part of each CDR3. Each record gives: D gene, J gene, V gene, clone size, CDR3 DNA, CDR3 protein. The D gene is left open where the match is weak. A row's size may be missing; if present it is once, few, many or a size class.

d_gene: -; j_gene: TRBJ1-1; v_gene: TRBV9; abundance: many; CDR3nt: TGTGCCAGCAGCGGAGGGGAAAGGACTGAAGCTTTCTTT; CDR3aa: CASSGGERTEAFF
d_gene: -; j_gene: TRBJ2-1; v_gene: TRBV15; abundance: -; CDR3nt: TGTGCCACCAGCAGAAGGTGGGGTGAGCAGTTCTTC; CDR3aa: CATSRRWGEQFF
d_gene: -; j_gene: TRBJ1-1; v_gene: TRBV29-1; abundance: few; CDR3nt: TGCAGCGTGAGGTCCAGGGAGAACACTGAAGCTTTCTTT; CDR3aa: CSVRSRENTEAFF
d_gene: -; j_gene: TRBJ1-1; v_gene: TRBV6-1; abundance: -; CDR3nt: TGTTCCAGCACGGGGGGGCTAGGGAACACTGAAGCTTTCTTT; CDR3aa: CSSTGGLGNTEAFF
d_gene: TRBD1; j_gene: TRBJ2-3; v_gene: TRBV2; abundance: -; CDR3nt: TGTGCCAGCATGGGACAGGGGGGATCTAGCGAGTCAGATACGCAGTATTTT; CDR3aa: CASMGQGGSSESDTQYF
d_gene: TRBD2; j_gene: TRBJ2-2; v_gene: TRBV10-3; abundance: -; CDR3nt: TGTGCCATCAGCAGACTAGCGGATAACACCGGGGAGCTGTTTTTT; CDR3aa: CAISRLADNTGELFF
d_gene: TRBD1; j_gene: TRBJ1-2; v_gene: TRBV11-1; abundance: many; CDR3nt: TGTGCCAGCAGCTTAGGGGACAGTCTAGCTAACTATGGCTACACCTTC; CDR3aa: CASSLGDSLANYGYTF
d_gene: TRBD1; j_gene: TRBJ2-7; v_gene: TRBV10-3; abundance: many; CDR3nt: TGTGCCACCCTTGGACAGGGGGTGCTTGTGGAGCAGTACTTC; CDR3aa: CATLGQGVLVEQYF
d_gene: TRBD1; j_gene: TRBJ1-1; v_gene: TRBV2; abundance: -; CDR3nt: TGTGCCAGCAGTATACAGGGGGGGATGAACACTGAAGCTTTCTTT; CDR3aa: CASSIQGGMNTEAFF
d_gene: -; j_gene: TRBJ2-1; v_gene: TRBV12-3/TRBV12-4; abundance: many; CDR3nt: TGTGCCAGCAGTTTTCCTCTGCCTGACTACAATGAGCAGTTCTTC; CDR3aa: CASSFPLPDYNEQFF